Below are 24 T cell receptor beta chains sequenced from a single sample in a study of T cells in Graves' hyperthyroidism and ophthalmopathy. Amplification of TCR beta CDR3 regions used RNA as the template. Using the HTBI primer set, a first-round RT-PCR was run on the TCR CDR3. From the multiplex PCR reads, TCRdb called clonotypes with MiXCR, one entry per CDR3 protein. Of about 160,000 distinct CDR3 sequences in the sample, approximately 9% were seen once. Sequencing input: blood. The receptors were gathered from a woman under 30 with Graves' hyperthyroidism that later progressed to Graves' ophthalmopathy.

As to this clonotype: A much larger clonotype is one base distant, so this may be a read error. This chain uses TRBV29-1 with TRBJ2-3; a weak D match, TRBD2 (7 bases). V was shortened by 7 bases and J by 1 base, with 12 bases between the two germline ends. CDR3 length equals 13 residues. Germline V gene data show CDR1 as SQVTM and CDR2 as ANQGSEA. DNA for the CDR3: TGCAGCGCTGGGGGGGGCGGCACAGATACGCAGTATTTT. Translation: CSAGGGGTDTQYF.

This clonotype was detected ten times or more. The rearrangement links TRBV27 to TRBJ1-1; maybe TRBD1 (5 bases). Deletions cut 7 bases from V and 11 bases from J, with 17 bases between. This CDR3 has 12 residues. CDR1 and CDR2 (germline): MNHEY, SMNVEV (reference sequence). CDR3 nucleotides: TGTGCCAGCATTCCCACTACCGGGGGGGCTTTCTTT. Translating it yields CASIPTTGGAFF.

A word on this clonotype: This clone may be a read error of a much larger clone one base away. The chain has TRBV28 and TRBJ1-1, with D unresolved. The germline V gene encodes CDR1 MDHEN and CDR2 SYDVKM. Trimming took off 5 bases at V and 1 base at J, with 14 bases between the two ends. This CDR3 is 15 amino acids long. The CDR3 here is CASSLSTAGNTEAFF. CDR3 DNA sequence: TGTGCCAGCAGTCTTAGTACCGCGGGGAACACTGAAGCTTTCTTT.

This clonotype showed up many times. The gene calls are TRBV3-1 and TRBJ1-1; 8 positions match TRBD1. The J segment lost 0 bases and the V segment lost 2 bases, leaving 11 bases of the junction unmatched. This CDR3 has 18 residues. Germline values: CDR1 LGHDT, CDR2 YNNKEL (reference sequence). Written as DNA, the CDR3 is TGTGCCAGCAGCCAAAGGAGGCGGACAGGGACGATGAACACTGAAGCTTTCTTT. Translated: CASSQRRRTGTMNTEAFF.

This clonotype has only a few counts. The V call is TRBV19, the J call TRBJ2-1; 10 bases align to TRBD1. This CDR3 spans 14 amino acids. Losses at the gene ends were 4 bases for V and 6 bases for J; bases not matched to a gene: 3. Germline CDR1 LNHDA, CDR2 SQIVND (reference sequence). The CDR3: CASSKRTGGNEQFF. The DNA for the CDR3 is TGTGCCAGTAGTAAAAGGACAGGGGGCAATGAGCAGTTCTTC. The whole variable domain, filled in from reference TRBV19 and TRBJ2-1, reads DGGITQSPKYLFRKEGQNVTLSCEQNLNHDAMYWYRQDPGQGLRLIYYSQIVNDFQKGDIAEGYSVSREKKESFPLTVTSAQKNPTAFYLCASSKRTGGNEQFFGPGTRLTVL.

This clonotype was observed at least ten times. In nucleotides, the CDR3 is TGTGCCTGGAGGAATACACAGGGGGCAGGTACTGAAGCTTTCTTT. Translated: CAWRNTQGAGTEAFF. The chain combines TRBV30 with TRBJ1-1, with 9 bases identical to TRBD1. The CDR3 extends over 15 amino acids. V gave up 3 bases and J gave up 5 bases; unmatched junction bases: 10. In germline, CDR1 is GTSNPN, CDR2 SVGIG (reference sequence).

This clonotype has a handful of counts. This rearrangement joins TRBV7-6 to TRBJ2-2, with TRBD2 identical over 12 bases. V shed 1 base, J shed 2 bases, and the junction held 5 bases outside the gene matches. Germline CDR1 reads SGHVS; CDR2 reads FNYEAQ. This CDR3 comprises 18 residues. CDR3 loop: CASSLESSGRANTGELFF. For the CDR3, the DNA is TGTGCCAGCAGCTTAGAGTCTAGCGGGAGGGCAAACACCGGGGAGCTGTTTTTT.

The genes are TRBV18 and TRBJ2-1; 7 nucleotides match TRBD2. The V and J ends lost 3 bases and 3 bases, in that order; junction bases with no gene match: 8. This CDR3 contains 16 residues. The germline gives CDR1 KGHSH, CDR2 LQKENI. CDR3 region: CASSPSIAGVYNEQFF. The CDR3 DNA reads TGTGCCAGCTCACCCTCGATTGCGGGGGTCTACAATGAGCAGTTCTTC.

At least ten counts were recorded for this clonotype. The chain couples TRBV7-8 to TRBJ1-1, with 7 nucleotides matching TRBD1. Trimming at V came to 5 bases and at J to 4 bases, leaving 7 bases not matched to a gene. The CDR3 covers 14 residues. In germline, CDR1 is SGHVS, CDR2 FQNEAQ. CDR3 sequence reads: CASSVHRGRTEAFF. The CDR3 DNA sequence: TGTGCCAGCAGCGTCCACAGGGGACGCACTGAAGCTTTCTTT.

CDR3 protein: CASSHRASDNEQFF. Written as DNA, the CDR3 is TGCGCCAGCAGCCACAGGGCTAGTGACAATGAGCAGTTCTTC. The chain employs TRBV4-1 and TRBJ2-1; possibly TRBD1 for D (5 bases). The CDR3 sequence is 14 residues long. V gave up 3 bases and J gave up 5 bases, with 11 bases separating them. Germline-derived CDR1 and CDR2 are MGHRA and YSYEKL.

This clonotype was seen ten or more times. This chain connects TRBV12-3 or TRBV12-4 to TRBJ1-6; weak D call: TRBD1 (5 bases). V was pared by 5 bases and J by 5 bases, with 16 bases between. This CDR3 has 16 residues. The CDR3 sequence: CASSTVPGRNNSPLHF. The CDR3 DNA reads as TGTGCCAGCAGTACAGTGCCGGGACGGAATAATTCACCCCTCCACTTT.

Turning to this clonotype: Germline is not matched at one junction end, which may reflect a read error. The chain couples TRBV4-2 to TRBJ1-2; the D is unclear. Germline V gene data show CDR1 as LGHNA and CDR2 as YNFKEQ. The CDR3 is 12 amino acids. For the CDR3, the DNA is TGTGCCAGCGGCCAGCCCGCCTATGGCTACACCTTC. The encoded protein is CASGQPAYGYTF.

In this sample, this clonotype turned up many times. V is TRBV12-5 and J is TRBJ2-1; 10 positions match TRBD2. Trimming cost V 6 bases and J 5 bases; bases outside gene matches: 4. Germline V gene lookup returns CDR1 LGHNT and CDR2 FRNRAP. The CDR3 has 14 residues. CDR3 DNA: TGTGCTAGTGGAATAGCGGGGGGTAACAATGAGCAGTTCTTC. This translates into CASGIAGGNNEQFF.

Many counts were recorded for this clonotype. The rearrangement uses TRBV2 and TRBJ1-2; D gene unclear. Germline V gene lookup returns CDR1 SNHLY and CDR2 FYNNEI. The CDR3 runs to 15 residues. The germline V and J ends were trimmed by 1 base and 7 bases, with 16 bases remaining between them. The DNA for the CDR3 is TGTGCCAGCAGTGAAGAGGGTTCGAGGGCGGGTGGCTACACCTTC. This translates into CASSEEGSRAGGYTF.

This clonotype has a count of ten or more. This sequence joins TRBV5-8 and TRBJ1-1; 7 bases map to TRBD1. Germline V gene sequence: CDR1 SGHTS, CDR2 YDEGEE. The junction had 6 bases not matched to a gene; V was cut back by 2 bases and J by 11 bases. CDR3 length equals 12 residues. The CDR3 sequence is CASSLDRVKAFF. The CDR3 DNA reads as TGTGCCAGCAGCTTAGACAGGGTTAAGGCTTTCTTT.

V is TRBV3-1 and J is TRBJ2-1; 13 bases are a match to TRBD2. CDR3 length equals 16 residues. Germline V gene data show CDR1 as LGHDT and CDR2 as YNNKEL (reference sequence). With V trimmed by 5 bases and J by 6 bases, 7 bases remained unmatched. The CDR3 DNA is TGTGCCAGCAGCGTCACTAGCGGGGGGGCCGTCAATGAGCAGTTCTTC. As protein: CASSVTSGGAVNEQFF.

This clonotype was recorded at least ten times. The chain couples TRBV18 to TRBJ2-7, with TRBD1 matching over 9 bases. The V and J ends lost 0 bases and 3 bases, in that order; junction bases with no gene match: 0. This CDR3 comprises 14 residues. Germline CDR1 reads KGHSH; CDR2 reads LQKENI. CDR3 amino acids: CASSPPGQGYEQYF. DNA of the CDR3: TGTGCCAGCTCACCACCGGGACAGGGCTACGAGCAGTACTTC.

This clonotype was seen repeatedly, ten times or more. The J gene is TRBJ2-7, the V gene TRBV7-3; D perhaps matches TRBD2 (5 bases). CDR1 SGHTA and CDR2 FQGTGA come from the germline V gene. V gave up 6 bases and J gave up 0 bases, with 12 bases separating them. The CDR3 length is 14 residues. CDR3 coding DNA: TGTGCCAGCAGGAAGACGGGGAGCTCCTACGAGCAGTACTTC. This translates into CASRKTGSSYEQYF.

This clonotype was detected ten times or more. The chain joins TRBV6-1 to TRBJ2-7; the D gene is possibly TRBD2 (6 bases). In germline, CDR1 is MNHNS, CDR2 SASEGT. There are 14 residues in the CDR3. V lost 7 bases and J lost 6, with 19 bases in between. CDR3 nucleotide sequence: TGTGCCAGCATTTCTCCGGGACTCTCCGTCGAGCAGTACTTC. Its translation is CASISPGLSVEQYF.

The chain joins TRBV11-2 to TRBJ2-7; TRBD1 aligns across 10 bases. J gave up 4 bases and V 0 bases, and 6 bases lay outside the gene matches. This CDR3 has 16 amino acids. Germline V gene lookup returns CDR1 SGHAT and CDR2 FQNNGV. CDR3 sequence: CASSLDRGTGDYEQYF. The DNA of the CDR3 is TGTGCCAGCAGCTTAGATCGAGGGACAGGGGATTACGAGCAGTACTTC.

This chain uses TRBV6-2 or TRBV6-3 with TRBJ2-3; D is unresolved. The CDR3 sequence is 11 residues long. V was clipped by 8 bases and J by 7 bases, with 10 bases between them. Germline-derived CDR1 and CDR2 are MNHEY and SVGEGT. CDR3 protein: CASDVGNTQYF. CDR3 coding DNA: TGTGCCAGCGATGTTGGAAATACGCAGTATTTT.

Only a few counts were recorded for this clonotype. V gene TRBV6-1 combines with J gene TRBJ1-2; D uncertain. Trimming removed 7 bases at V and 3 bases at J, with 15 bases between. Germline V gives CDR1 MNHNS, CDR2 SASEGT. The CDR3 sequence is 14 residues long. Here the CDR3 reads CASIYNVQYYGYTF. The CDR3 DNA is TGTGCCAGCATATATAACGTACAGTACTATGGCTACACCTTC.

At least ten counts were recorded for this clonotype. The chain links TRBV24-1 to TRBJ2-3; 10 bases are shared with TRBD2. CDR1 and CDR2 (germline): KGHDR, SFDVKD. V lost 7 bases to trimming and J lost 0 bases; unmatched junction nucleotides: 3. There are 15 residues in the CDR3. The CDR3 nucleotides read TGTGCCACCAGGGCGACTAGCGGGAGCACAGATACGCAGTATTTT. This gives the protein CATRATSGSTDTQYF.

This clonotype was counted ten times or more. The V call is TRBV30, the J call TRBJ2-7; the match to TRBD2 covers 10 bases. The germline V gene has CDR1 GTSNPN and CDR2 SVGIG (reference sequence). This CDR3 has 15 residues. Trimming at V came to 6 bases and at J to 5 bases, leaving 13 bases not matched to a gene. CDR3 nucleotides: TGTGCCTGCCCAACACTTAGCGGGGGGTCCCACGAGCAGTACTTC. It codes for CACPTLSGGSHEQYF.